The present T cell receptor (beta chain) was sequenced within a study of shared clonotypes between healthy human individuals. Study-level results: Clonotypes shared by all four donors outscored non-shared clonotypes in generation probability.

All of the donors resided in Nashville, Tennessee, and each was a Caucasian adult. As to this clone: The target antigen is unknown.

With 5 bases removed from V and 5 bases from J, the gap between germline ends came to 12 bases. Per the germline V gene, CDR1 is LNHDA and CDR2 is SQIVND (reference sequence). The CDR3 sequence is 13 residues long. Sequencing used immunoSEQ multiplex PCR; TCRdb keeps in-frame clones, though not all of them. The sample carries roughly 2,300,000 clones, under 95% recorded once. This TCR was sampled from a young man in good health. Some clones in this sample may be carry-over from other donors' samples. The material sequenced was naive CD4+ T cells from PBMCs. Specified subset: CD45RA+ positively selected. The chain couples TRBV19 to TRBJ2-5; D is possibly TRBD2 (5 bases). CDR3 nucleotide sequence: TGTGCCAGTAGTTCGTTGAGGGCCGAGACCCAGTACTTC. This encodes CASSSLRAETQYF.